Detailed here is one TCR beta chain. Method: immunoSEQ multiplex PCR; TCRdb's copy keeps in-frame clones and lacks some. Counted here are fewer than 65,000 clones, about nine tenths occurring once; the ten biggest clones make up roughly 1.4%. The data were taken from a study of T cell changes during pregnancy in multiple sclerosis. Germline CDR1 and CDR2: MNHNS and SASEGT. V dropped 2 bases and J dropped 1 base, with 11 bases sitting between them. This CDR3 region has 15 residues. The receptor's source is a female donor in good health, enrolled as a control in a pregnancy study. The sequences come from peripheral blood, collected after pregnancy. V is TRBV6-1 and J is TRBJ1-1, with a weak D call TRBD1 (6 bases). DNA of the CDR3: TGTGCCAGCAGTGAAACCCCGGGACAGAACACTGAAGCTTTCTTT. Its protein is CASSETPGQNTEAFF.